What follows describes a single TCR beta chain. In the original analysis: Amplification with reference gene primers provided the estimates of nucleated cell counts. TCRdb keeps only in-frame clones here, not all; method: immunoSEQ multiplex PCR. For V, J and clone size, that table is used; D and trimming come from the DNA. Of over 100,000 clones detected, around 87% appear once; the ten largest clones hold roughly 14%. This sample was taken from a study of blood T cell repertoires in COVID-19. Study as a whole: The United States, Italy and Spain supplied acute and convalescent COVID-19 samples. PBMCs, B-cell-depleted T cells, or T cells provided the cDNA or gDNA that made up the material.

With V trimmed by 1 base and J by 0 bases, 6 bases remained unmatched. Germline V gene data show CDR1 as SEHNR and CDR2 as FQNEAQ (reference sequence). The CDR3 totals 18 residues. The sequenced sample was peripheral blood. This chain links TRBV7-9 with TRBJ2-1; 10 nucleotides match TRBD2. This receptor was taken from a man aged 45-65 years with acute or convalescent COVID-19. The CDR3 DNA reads TGTGCCAGCAGCTTAGGACTAGCGGGCCGCAGCTCCTACAATGAGCAGTTCTTC. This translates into CASSLGLAGRSSYNEQFF.